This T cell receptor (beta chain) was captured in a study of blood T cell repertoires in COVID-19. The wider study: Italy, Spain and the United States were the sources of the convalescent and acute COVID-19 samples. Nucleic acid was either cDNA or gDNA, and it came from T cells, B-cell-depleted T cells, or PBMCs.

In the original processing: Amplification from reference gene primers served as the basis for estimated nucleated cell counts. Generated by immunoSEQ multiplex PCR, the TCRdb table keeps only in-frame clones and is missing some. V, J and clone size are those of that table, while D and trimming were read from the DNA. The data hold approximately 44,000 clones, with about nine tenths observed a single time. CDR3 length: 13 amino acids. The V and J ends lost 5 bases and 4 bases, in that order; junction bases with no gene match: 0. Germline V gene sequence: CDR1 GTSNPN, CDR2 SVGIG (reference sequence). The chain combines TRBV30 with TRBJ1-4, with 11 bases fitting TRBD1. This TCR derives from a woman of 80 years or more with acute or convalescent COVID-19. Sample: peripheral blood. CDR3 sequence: CAWGTGGNEKLFF. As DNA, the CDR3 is TGTGCCTGGGGGACAGGGGGTAATGAAAAACTGTTTTTT.